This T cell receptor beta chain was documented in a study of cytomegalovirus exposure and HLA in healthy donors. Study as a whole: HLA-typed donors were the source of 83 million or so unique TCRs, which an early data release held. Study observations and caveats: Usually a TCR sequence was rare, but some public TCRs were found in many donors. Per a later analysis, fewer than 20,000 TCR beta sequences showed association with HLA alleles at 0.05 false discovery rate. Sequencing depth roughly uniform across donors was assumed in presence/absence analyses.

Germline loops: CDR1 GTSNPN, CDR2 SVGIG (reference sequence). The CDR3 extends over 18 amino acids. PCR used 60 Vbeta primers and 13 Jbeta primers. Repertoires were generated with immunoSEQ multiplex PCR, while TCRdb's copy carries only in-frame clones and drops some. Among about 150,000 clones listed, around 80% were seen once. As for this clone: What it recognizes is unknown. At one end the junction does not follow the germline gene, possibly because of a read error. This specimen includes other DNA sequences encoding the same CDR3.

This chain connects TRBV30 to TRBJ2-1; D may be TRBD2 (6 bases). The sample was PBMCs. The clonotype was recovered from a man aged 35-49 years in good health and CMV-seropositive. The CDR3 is CAWSVHSGSLLSYNEQFF. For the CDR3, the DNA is TGCGCCTGGAGTGTACACAGCGGGTCGCTACTTTCTTACAATGAGCAGTTCTTC.